What follows describes a single T cell receptor beta chain. The antigen is unknown. All patients were mismatch repair deficient, assessed by either PCR or immunohistochemistry. TCRs were sequenced from three patients responding to pembrolizumab. Only in-frame clones appear in the TCRdb table, and some are missing; sequencing was by immunoSEQ multiplex PCR. The table lists about 120,000 clones, about 90% of them singletons. CDR3 length: 15 amino acids. V gave up 5 bases and J gave up 4 bases; unmatched junction bases: 10. Germline values: CDR1 SGHRS, CDR2 YFSETQ. The data originate from a study of PD-1 blockade in mismatch repair-deficient tumors. General study points: Tumor-resident clones, often undetectable pretreatment in blood, expanded then contracted after pembrolizumab.

The sequence was collected from an adult with mismatch repair-deficient cancer. The rearrangement links TRBV5-1 to TRBJ2-5; 8 bases align to TRBD1. The specimen comprised peripheral blood, sampled approximately 69 weeks after starting pembrolizumab. In DNA form, the CDR3 reads TGCGCCAGCAGGGCGTCAGGGGGCGCGGGAGAGACCCAGTACTTC. Translated, it gives CASRASGGAGETQYF.